This TCR beta chain was recovered during a study of blood T cells in healthy people across ages. Turning to the study itself: With template switching, about one barcoded beta molecule was captured per two T cells.

The second PCR ran roughly 7 to 12 cycles with a sample-barcoded 5' primer and J-beta primers. TCRdb passed the 5' RACE reads through MiXCR, listing each CDR3 protein once. Altogether around 1,000,000 distinct CDR3 sequences are present, 20% to 25% being singletons, with the ten largest covering approximately 0.71%. The CDR3 covers 15 residues. Trimming stripped 10 bases from V and 4 bases from J, with 22 bases between. In germline, CDR1 is MDHEN, CDR2 SYDVKM. These sequences were also reported in another study, on T cells of mothers and their children. This second study says: Related and unrelated pairs show TCR recombination output that thymic selection shapes similarly.

The chain employs TRBV28 and TRBJ1-1; D might be TRBD1 (5 bases). This TCR derives from a girl aged 2-15 years in good health. The sample was blood. The CDR3 protein is CATTKRGRAGTEAFF. Written as DNA, the CDR3 is TGTGCCACCACAAAAAGGGGCAGGGCTGGCACTGAAGCTTTCTTT.